Listed below are T cell receptor beta chains from one sample, sequenced in a study of preoperative IRX-2 immunotherapy in early breast cancer. Profiled with immunoSEQ multiplex PCR; TCRdb holds only in-frame clones, not every one. The repertoire consists of 35,000 to 40,000 clones, with roughly four fifths occurring once and the leading ten covering about 1.5%. The specimen comprised lymph node tissue, sampled after IRX-2 immunotherapy. The receptors come from a human donor with breast cancer. CDR3s include the opening cysteine and the closing phenylalanine or tryptophan. Fields, in order: V gene, CDR3 protein.

V: TRBV6-8
CDR3: CASRLGGPYEQYF

V: TRBV10-1
CDR3: CASNLTGGYEQYF

V: TRBV11-3
CDR3: CASSFWDRTQETQYF

V: TRBV10-1
CDR3: CASSESGTGTYEQYF

V: TRBV6-8
CDR3: CASTRAGRGTGELFF

V: TRBV28
CDR3: CASKEGTGRNSPLHF

V: TRBV1
CDR3: CASSLNEGNYEQYF

V: TRBV7-6
CDR3: CASSPTGRLNTGELFF

V: TRBV30
CDR3: CAWSLGGYYEQYF

V: TRBV19
CDR3: CASSISAISQIYGYTF

V: TRBV7-6
CDR3: CASSSQLPQRGTEAFF

V: TRBV6-8
CDR3: CAISQGLDSPLHF

V: TRBV11-3
CDR3: CASSLPQGSIKHTEAFF

V: TRBV6-8
CDR3: CASTDRVGQPQHF

V: TRBV11-3
CDR3: CASSSRLAGVYTDTQYF

V: TRBV29-1
CDR3: CSVEDRLAGGKRSYNEQFF

V: TRBV10-1
CDR3: CASSPTRGNQPQHF

V: TRBV7-7
CDR3: CASSFFAINYGYTF

V: TRBV6-8
CDR3: CASSQTGIQETQYF

V: TRBV11-1
CDR3: CASSLAGQVYGYTF

V: TRBV11-3
CDR3: CASSPLGTGGTEAFF

V: TRBV14
CDR3: CASSQRTGHIYGYTF

V: TRBV6-8
CDR3: CASEGSSGNTIYF

V: TRBV28
CDR3: CASSSPRQALGYGYTF

V: TRBV7-6
CDR3: CASSLAGQGGTEAFF

V: TRBV6-8
CDR3: CAISASQTGHSGNTIYF

V: TRBV14
CDR3: CASSQARGRGTGELFF

V: TRBV6-8
CDR3: CASSYPPRAGRTQYF

V: TRBV28
CDR3: CASTDTPQTQYF

V: TRBV29-1
CDR3: CSVIVRTYNEQFF

V: TRBV6-8
CDR3: CASSQGPPWEQYF

V: TRBV7-6
CDR3: CASSLGQGAYEQYF

V: TRBV5-1
CDR3: CASSLLAGEVDEQFF

V: TRBV2
CDR3: CASSGGGPISTDTQYF

V: TRBV28
CDR3: CASSKSVSSYEQYF

V: TRBV7-4
CDR3: CASSRGYQETQYF

V: TRBV14
CDR3: CASSQGIATNEKLFF

V: TRBV11-3
CDR3: CASSLQFFLNTEAFF

V: TRBV11-3
CDR3: CASSLGTVYNEQFF